The sequence of this TCR beta chain was determined in a study of cytomegalovirus exposure and HLA in healthy donors (dated by TCRdb to the late 2010s). Broadly, across the study: An earlier analysis of several hundred of the donors reported 250 to 300 Gb of sequence data and 117 million unique TCR beta sequences from 150 million to 200 million T cells. A later genetic analysis used genome-wide SNP genotypes for about 60% of the roughly 670 donors, treating that subset as a discovery cohort. In the later analysis, no new phenotypic data were used to find candidate immune exposures; instead, reliance was placed on TCR beta sequences and their occurrence across donors. Roughly five DR-DQ haplotypes were handled as single units for association and clustering, since linkage in the cohort was strong. To decide whether each TCR beta V gene segment behaved as functional or pseudogenic, an earlier analysis of approximately 620 of the donors relied on high-throughput TCR beta sequencing. The study aimed to test whether signatures of past pathogen exposure could be identified by cataloging public T cell receptors. In a later analysis, previously published TCR beta repertoires from 666 donors were re-analyzed and high-resolution HLA genotyping was added so that TCR occurrence patterns could be studied. The study combined high-throughput TCR immunosequencing, statistical association of individual TCRs with disease status, and machine learning to predict cytomegalovirus infection status. Typing coverage varied by locus: about 629-640 donors for A, B, C, DRB1 and DQB1; approximately 560 for DQA1; about 570 for DPA1; roughly 450 for DPB1. About 280 gigabases of sequencing data and tens of millions of unique TCR sequences made up an early release that covered several hundred HLA-typed donors. The study profiled the T cell repertoires of 500 to 800 subjects by immunosequencing and related them to cytomegalovirus serostatus. In addition to the first cohort of around 670 subjects, a separate validation cohort of under 150 different subjects was used. Among around 400 genotyped donors of the cohort, an average of approximately 230,000 unique TCR beta nucleotide sequences were sequenced per donor, roughly 20% of them non-productive. Every discovery cohort repertoire had been produced on one sequencing platform. Of the approximately 400 genotyped donors, approximately 80% fell in the genetic ancestry cluster associated with self-reported Caucasian donors. HLA typing covered class I and class II loci at four-digit resolution. Donor age, sex, ethnicity and CMV serostatus were compiled alongside the repertoire data.

Library construction relied on the immunoSEQ multiplex PCR assay. For the multiplex PCR, a mixture combining 60 forward primers for TCR Vbeta segments and 13 reverse primers for TCR Jbeta segments was used. The CDR3 region of rearranged TCR beta genes was amplified from genomic DNA by a multiplex PCR assay. The amplified TCR beta libraries were sequenced on the Illumina HiSeq System as 87-base-pair reads. Under the source paper's analysis protocol: Across the 500 to 850 repertoires, a later analysis counted some 80 million unique TCR beta chains, 8.5 million to 12 million of which were shared by at least two donors. Raw reads were error-corrected and collapsed into unique sequences by a nearest-neighbor algorithm in which closely related sequences were merged to remove PCR and sequencing errors. V, D and J gene segments were assigned by aligning CDR3 sequences to IMGT reference sequences. For a sequence to be retained, at least a six-nucleotide match to both a V gene segment and a J gene segment was required. Rearrangements were called productive when the CDR3 lacked stop codons and stayed in frame with V and J; all others were non-productive. CDR3 was defined by IMGT convention, running from the second conserved V-encoded cysteine to the conserved J-encoded phenylalanine. The earlier analysis of 587 of the donors excluded sequences that lacked an unambiguous match to a single V gene segment. An earlier analysis of 550 to 650 of the donors classified V segments as functional when productive rearrangements were above 56.7% and as segregating when the standard deviation between donors was above 5%. To diagnose cytomegalovirus status from the catalog of TCR beta chain sequences, a statistical classification framework was built. In a later analysis, V and J genes were assigned by comparing TCR nucleotide sequences against IMGT/GENE-DB human TR gene sequences. In a later analysis, CDR3 sequences and most-parsimonious VDJ recombination scenarios were assigned using the TCRdist pipeline. A later analysis defined each TCR beta chain by its CDR3 amino acid sequence plus V-gene family, and excluded reads lacking a unique V-gene family. To address suspected cross-contamination and a sequencing artifact, a later analysis removed some 620 highly shared, low-generation-probability nucleotide sequences. In a later analysis, a clonal expansion index for each public chain was calculated from normalized within-repertoire ranks of inferred template counts. Generation probabilities in a later analysis came from a VDJ recombination model fitted to out-of-frame rearrangements, and those results were checked against IGoR. A later analysis scored TCR-TCR, TCR-HLA and TCR-CMV co-occurrence with hypergeometric tests, applying a repertoire-size bias correction to TCR pairs. To estimate false discovery rates, a later analysis permuted the HLA or CMV assignments 20 times. In a later analysis, co-occurring TCRs were grouped using DBSCAN, and TCRdist sequence similarity was added for clustering within HLA-allele-positive subsets. For co-occurrence clustering, repertoires with fewer than 30,000 or more than 120,000 public chains were excluded, along with roughly five repertoires with anomalous nucleotide sharing. Sourced from immuneACCESS, this table was stored by TCRdb with only in-frame sequences that have V and J called. A share of the clones is absent; for the studies checked, an unresolved V gene accounts for under half, and the remainder has no known explanation. V, J and clone size are taken as reported in that table, and D and trimming were inferred from the DNA itself. The sample profile shows 150,000 to 200,000 clones; 84% of them were found once. The ten largest clones add up to about 4.9% of the sample.

The cohort was made up of roughly 670 healthy bone marrow donors. All cohort members were sampled while nominally healthy, although unrecorded immune exposures were likely present. The donor tested CMV seropositive and was one of the 289 seropositive cohort members. Each donor provided a peripheral blood sample, and peripheral blood mononuclear cells were used for TCR beta sequencing. Genomic DNA was extracted from the blood cell samples with the Qiagen DNeasy Blood Extraction Kit. The CDR3 runs 15 residues from the cysteine to the phenylalanine. This entry keeps only the CDR3 DNA: 45 bases, framed from base 1. CDR1 and CDR2, looked up from the germline V gene, are SGHRS and YFSETQ. V is pruned by 4 bases and J by 0 bases, leaving 4 bases of the junction without a gene match. The full study reports these points: In both the original and validation cohorts, the classifier was reported to diagnose cytomegalovirus status with high specificity and sensitivity. A further reported finding was that TCR beta sequences accurately predicted the HLA-A and HLA-B alleles for most subjects in the first cohort. Some IMGT-functional V segments, including TRBV6-2 and TRBV6-3, could not be told apart with the 87-base-pair reads, so those segments were excluded. Across donors, most TCR sequences were observed very rarely, whereas some public TCRs were present in many individuals. The sequencing pipeline was judged likely to have produced a cluster of highly shared sequence variants as a technical artifact. This cohort had only TCR beta chains sequenced, and the lack of alpha or paired-chain data limited which features could be detected. The only immune exposure information available for the cohort was CMV serostatus. Roughly uniform sequencing depth across donors was assumed in presence/absence analyses, although this assumption may not hold. In vitro tests confirmed that three of the cytomegalovirus-associated TCR beta chains recognize cytomegalovirus antigens. A total of roughly 160 TCR beta chains were listed by the study as associated with cytomegalovirus. Linkage disequilibrium might explain the correlated functional status among segregating V segments, but an unknown experimental factor could not be ruled out. In a later genetic analysis, fewer N-insertions in productive TCRs were reported among donors in an Asian-associated ancestry cluster than the roughly 700-donor mean. Because counts were too low, roughly 17 rarely observed V segments, including chromosome 9 orphons, were left out of the earlier analysis of roughly 600 of the donors. A later genetic analysis associated a missense DCLRE1C variant with V-gene and J-gene trimming of TCR beta chains, and an independent cohort replicated the association. Broadly in line with IMGT annotations, most TCR beta V segments showed up in productive rearrangements about 87% or about 30% of the time in an earlier analysis of around 600 of the donors. According to a later analysis, most CMV-associated TCR beta chains appeared to be HLA-restricted, and the HLA associations seemed to be driven largely by CMV exposure. In a later analysis, the rate of TCR association differed among HLA loci, with DRB1 alleles having the most associated TCRs and HLA-C alleles having the fewest. When HLA alleles, especially DR and DQ, strongly co-occurred, attributing TCR associations to individual alleles was difficult. The authors suggested that the approach could potentially be generalized to other disease states and immunological phenotypes. A later analysis associated 16,951 TCR beta sequences with specific HLA alleles at a false discovery rate of 0.05. According to a later analysis, parvovirus B19, influenza, CMV and Epstein-Barr virus appeared linked to several top co-occurrence clusters. Compared with equally common non-associated chains, HLA-associated TCR beta chains in a later analysis were more clonally expanded and had lower generation probabilities. Because HLA typing was unavailable for some donors at each locus, only the typed subset was used in association tests.

This clone is a singleton in its sample. The antigen it binds to is not known. No base quality values were provided; no much bigger clone lies one nucleotide off. This clonotype was obtained from a girl aged 10-17 years in good health and CMV-seropositive. The rearrangement combines TRBV5-1 with TRBJ1-3, with TRBD1 matching 7 junction bases. The material sequenced was PBMCs. The CDR3 protein sequence reads: CASSVGGSSGNTIYF. At the DNA level, the sequence is TGCGCCAGCAGCGTAGGGGGCAGCTCTGGAAACACCATATATTTT.